Listed below are T cell receptor beta chains from one sample, sequenced in a study of radiotherapy plus CTLA-4 blockade in lung cancer. Sequencing was performed with immunoSEQ multiplex PCR; in TCRdb, only in-frame clones are kept and a portion is missing. The profile shows over 60,000 clones, around 87% of them singletons. Sequenced here: peripheral blood, sampled from a patient treated with radiotherapy plus ipilimumab. The receptors derive from a human donor with non-small cell lung cancer that progressed on radiotherapy plus ipilimumab. Both conserved end residues are part of each CDR3. A D gene is named only where the DNA matches it firmly. A row's size may be missing; if present it is once, few, many or a size class.

TRBJ1-3 | TRBV9 | NA | NA | TGTGCCAGCAGCGTAGATCCGGGCTCTGGAAACACCATATATTTT | CASSVDPGSGNTIYF
TRBJ2-7 | TRBV27 | NA | NA | TGTGCCAGCAGTTTATATCTTGGGCAGCCCTACGAGCAGTACTTC | CASSLYLGQPYEQYF
TRBJ1-1 | TRBV5-1 | NA | NA | TGCGCCAGCAGCCTAGAGACAGCCAACACTGAAGCTTTCTTT | CASSLETANTEAFF
TRBJ1-5 | TRBV10-2 | TRBD1 | NA | TGCGCCAGCAGTACAGGGGGCCATCAGCCCCAGCATTTT | CASSTGGHQPQHF
TRBJ2-3 | TRBV5-1 | TRBD1 | NA | TGCGCCAGCAGCACAGGGGACAGGGGGAGCACAGATACGCAGTATTTT | CASSTGDRGSTDTQYF
TRBJ1-5 | TRBV19 | NA | once | TGTGCCAGTACTCCGGGACGGATAAATCAGCCCCAGCATTTT | CASTPGRINQPQHF
TRBJ1-1 | TRBV6-5 | NA | NA | TGTGCCAGCAGCCCTACAGTGAACACTGAAGCTTTCTTT | CASSPTVNTEAFF
TRBJ2-7 | TRBV5-6 | TRBD2 | once | TGTGCCAGCAGCTTGGCGAGCGGGACCGCCTACGAGCAGTACTTC | CASSLASGTAYEQYF
TRBJ1-1 | TRBV11-2 | TRBD1 | NA | TGTGCCAGCAGCCTCCGTCCGGACAGGTTGAACACTGAAGCTTTCTTT | CASSLRPDRLNTEAFF
TRBJ1-1 | TRBV6-6 | NA | NA | TGTGCCAGCAGTTACCCAACAGTGAACACTGAAGCTTTCTTT | CASSYPTVNTEAFF
TRBJ1-2 | TRBV27 | TRBD1 | NA | TGTGCCAGCAGTTCCGGGACAGCCTTCTGGTATGGCTACACCTTC | CASSSGTAFWYGYTF
TRBJ1-2 | TRBV6-5 | NA | once | TGTGCCAGCTCGTCTGTCTATGGCTACACCTTC | CASSSVYGYTF
TRBJ2-1 | TRBV28 | TRBD2 | NA | TGTGCCAGCAGTTTAACCGGGAGGGAAAATGAGCAGTTCTTC | CASSLTGRENEQFF
TRBJ1-3 | TRBV5-4 | NA | NA | TGTGCCAGCAGCCCCGACGTCTACTCTGGAAACACCATATATTTT | CASSPDVYSGNTIYF
TRBJ1-1 | TRBV5-1 | TRBD1 | NA | TGCGCCAGCAGCTTCCGGGACAGCGAAGCTTTCTTT | CASSFRDSEAFF
TRBJ2-7 | TRBV5-1 | NA | NA | TGCGCCAGCAGCTTCGGGACGGAGCCCTACGAGCAGTACTTC | CASSFGTEPYEQYF
TRBJ2-3 | TRBV29-1 | NA | NA | TGCAGCGTCCACCCGGGCCAGACTAAGTCGTCGCAGTATTTT | CSVHPGQTKSSQYF
TRBJ1-1 | TRBV12-5 | NA | NA | TGTGCTAGTGGTACCCCGGTCACTGAAGCTTTCTTT | CASGTPVTEAFF
TRBJ2-3 | TRBV4-1 | NA | once | TGCGCCAGCAGCCAAGTACACCCGGTCACAGATACGCAGTATTTT | CASSQVHPVTDTQYF
TRBJ2-2 | TRBV28 | NA | once | TGTGCCAGCAGTTTACGGGATGCCGGGGAGCTGTTTTTT | CASSLRDAGELFF
TRBJ2-3 | TRBV27 | TRBD1 | NA | TGTGCCAGCAGTCTATCCGACAGGGGGAGCACAGATACGCAGTATTTT | CASSLSDRGSTDTQYF
TRBJ1-5 | TRBV28 | NA | NA | TGTGCCAGCAGTTTTGTACCCGGGGCAGGGGCGTATCAGCCCCAGCATTTT | CASSFVPGAGAYQPQHF
TRBJ1-2 | TRBV6-7 | NA | NA | TGTGCCAGCAGTTACCCACCCCGGACGTCCTATGGCTACACCTTC | CASSYPPRTSYGYTF
TRBJ1-2 | TRBV4-1 | NA | NA | TGCGCCAGCAGCCAAGGAATCTGGGGACCTAACTATGGCTACACCTTC | CASSQGIWGPNYGYTF
TRBJ2-2 | TRBV28 | NA | NA | TGTGCCAGCAGTACTTCAGTGTGGAACACCGGGGAGCTGTTTTTT | CASSTSVWNTGELFF
TRBJ2-5 | TRBV5-1 | NA | NA | TGCGCCAGCAGTTATCGAGGGCTTCCAGAGACCCAGTACTTC | CASSYRGLPETQYF
TRBJ2-1 | TRBV4-1 | NA | NA | TGCGCCAGCAGCCTATACAATGAGCAGTTCTTC | CASSLYNEQFF
TRBJ1-1 | TRBV5-1 | TRBD1 | NA | TGCGCCAGCAGGCGGTGGGTCGCGCAGGGGGGCACTGAAGCTTTCTTT | CASRRWVAQGGTEAFF
TRBJ2-7 | TRBV25-1 | TRBD1 | NA | TGTGCCGGGCATCCCGGACAGGAGTCCTACGAGCAGTACTTC | CAGHPGQESYEQYF
TRBJ2-7 | TRBV7-6 | NA | NA | TGTGCCAGCAGCAAAAGAGGATTCGACGAGCAGTACTTC | CASSKRGFDEQYF
TRBJ1-5 | TRBV28 | TRBD1 | NA | TGTGCCAGCAGCCTTGGACAGGCGTACAATCAGCCCCAGCATTTT | CASSLGQAYNQPQHF
TRBJ1-2 | TRBV16 | NA | NA | TGTGCCAGCAGCAGGGACCTTGAAGGCTACACCTTC | CASSRDLEGYTF
TRBJ2-1 | TRBV6-1 | NA | NA | TGTGCCAGCAGTAAAACCGGGACAAGCCCGAATGAGCAGTTCTTC | CASSKTGTSPNEQFF